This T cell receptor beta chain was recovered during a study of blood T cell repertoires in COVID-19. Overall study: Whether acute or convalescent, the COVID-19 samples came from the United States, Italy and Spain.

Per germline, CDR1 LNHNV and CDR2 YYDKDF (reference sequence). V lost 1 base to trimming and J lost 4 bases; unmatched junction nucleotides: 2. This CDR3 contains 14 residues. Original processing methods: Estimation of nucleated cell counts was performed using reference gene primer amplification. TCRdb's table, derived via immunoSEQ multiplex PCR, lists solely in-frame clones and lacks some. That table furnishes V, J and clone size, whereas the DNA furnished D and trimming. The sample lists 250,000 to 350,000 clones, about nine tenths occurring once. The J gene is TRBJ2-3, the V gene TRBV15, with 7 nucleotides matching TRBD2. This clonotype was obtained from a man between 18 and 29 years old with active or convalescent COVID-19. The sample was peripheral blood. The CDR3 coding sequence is TGTGCCACCAGCAGAGTGGCGGGGGCAGATACGCAGTATTTT. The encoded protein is CATSRVAGADTQYF. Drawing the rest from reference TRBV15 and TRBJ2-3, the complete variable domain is DAMVIQNPRYQVTQFGKPVTLSCSQTLNHNVMYWYQQKSSQAPKLLFHYYDKDFNNEADTPDNFQSRRPNTSFCFLDIRSPGLGDTAMYLCATSRVAGADTQYFGPGTRLTVL.